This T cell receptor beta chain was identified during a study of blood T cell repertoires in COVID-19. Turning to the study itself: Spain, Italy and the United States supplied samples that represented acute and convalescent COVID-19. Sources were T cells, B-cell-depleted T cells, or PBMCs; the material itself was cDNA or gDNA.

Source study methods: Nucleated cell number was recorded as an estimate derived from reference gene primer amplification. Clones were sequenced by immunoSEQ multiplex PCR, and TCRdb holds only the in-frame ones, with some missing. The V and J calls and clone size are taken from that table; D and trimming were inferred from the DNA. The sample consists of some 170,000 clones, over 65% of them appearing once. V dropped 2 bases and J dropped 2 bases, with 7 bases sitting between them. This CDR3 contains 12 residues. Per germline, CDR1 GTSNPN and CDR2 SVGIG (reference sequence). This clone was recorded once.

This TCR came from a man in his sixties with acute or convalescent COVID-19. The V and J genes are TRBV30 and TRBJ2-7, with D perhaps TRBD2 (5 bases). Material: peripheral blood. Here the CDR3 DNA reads TGTGCCTGGAGTCGGGGAACCTACGAGCAGTACTTC. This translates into CAWSRGTYEQYF.